Presented here are 28 T cell receptor beta chains from one specimen sequenced in a study of molecular identifiers for immune sequencing clone quantification. TCRdb reprocessed the PCR reads with MiXCR, giving one entry per CDR3 protein. The sample contains about 510,000 distinct CDR3 sequences, about 22% of which appear only once. Material: naive CD8+ T cells from blood, with Jurkat cell RNA spiked in. Sample subset: FACS-sorted CD8+CD4-CCR7+CD45RA+ naive T cells. The receptor source for this set is a human donor in good health. Some libraries in this study had Jurkat cell RNA spiked in.

There are a few counts of this clonotype. The V call is TRBV29-1, the J call TRBJ2-7; the D gene is possibly TRBD1 (5 bases). Trimming took off 5 bases at V and 2 bases at J, with 16 bases between the two ends. Germline lookup yields CDR1 SQVTM and CDR2 ANQGSEA. The CDR3 contains 14 residues. DNA for the CDR3: TGCAGCGTTCTCTCGGCAGGGAAAACCTACGAGCAGTACTTC. Its translation: CSVLSAGKTYEQYF.

In regard to this clonotype: A much larger clone sits a single nucleotide away, making a read error possible. The chain has TRBV2 and TRBJ1-5; D is undetermined. Germline-derived CDR1 and CDR2 are SNHLY and FYNNEI. The CDR3 runs 15 residues. The CDR3 spells CASSGEATSNQLQHF. CDR3 coding DNA: TGTGCCAGCAGTGGGGAGGCGACGAGCAATCAGCTCCAGCATTTT. Full variable domain (missing parts from reference TRBV2 and TRBJ1-5): EPEVTQTPSHQVTQMGQEVILRCVPISNHLYFYWYRQILGQKVEFLVSFYNNEISEKSEIFDDQFSVERPDGSNFTLKIRSTKLEDSAMYFCASSGEATSNQLQHFGDGTRLSIL.

The chain uses TRBV4-1 and TRBJ1-1; D gene unclear. The CDR3 consists of 13 residues. V lost 1 base, J lost 7 bases, and 10 bases lay in between. Germline V CDR1 and CDR2: MGHRA, YSYEKL. In DNA, the CDR3 is TGCGCCAGCAGCCAAGCCCGATGGGGTGAAGCTTTCTTT. This translates into CASSQARWGEAFF.

CDR3 DNA: TGTGCCTGCTGCCCATCCCGGACAAACAGGGAAAGCTCTGGGGCCAACGTCCTGACTTTC. Translated, it gives CACCPSRTNRESSGANVLTF. The chain uses TRBV28 and TRBJ2-6, with D tentatively TRBD1 (6 bases). In germline, CDR1 is MDHEN, CDR2 SYDVKM. Trimming cost V 11 bases and J 0 bases, with 29 bases left between them. The CDR3 consists of 20 residues.

For this clonotype: One end of the junction fails to match germline, which may point to a read error. The genes are TRBV7-7 and TRBJ2-5, with D perhaps matching TRBD1 or TRBD2 (5 bases each). The CDR3 has 14 residues. CDR1 and CDR2 (germline): SSHAT, FNYEAQ (reference sequence). The CDR3 DNA reads as TGTGCTAGCAGCCGAGGGGAGTACCAAGAGACCCAGTACTTC. Translating it yields CASSRGEYQETQYF.

The V gene is TRBV4-1, the J gene TRBJ1-4; D unresolved. This CDR3 region has 14 residues. The V end lost 1 base, the J end lost 10 bases, and 13 bases lay between the germline ends. Germline values: CDR1 MGHRA, CDR2 YSYEKL. Written as DNA, the CDR3 is TGCGCCAGCAGCCAAGCGGGAGTTGGTGGAAAACTGTTTTTT. The encoded protein is CASSQAGVGGKLFF.

The sample holds many counts of this clonotype. The chain is built from TRBV13 and TRBJ2-1; 14 bases fit TRBD2. J gave up 8 bases and V 7 bases, and 7 bases lay outside the gene matches. This CDR3 is 15 amino acids long. Germline assignment: CDR1 PRHDT and CDR2 FYEKMQ (reference sequence). DNA of the CDR3: TGTGCCAGCACCTCAGGACTAGCGGGGGGTGATGAGCAGTTCTTC. This gives the protein CASTSGLAGGDEQFF.

The sample holds many counts of this clonotype. V usage is TRBV5-8 and J usage is TRBJ2-3, with TRBD2 matching 10 bases. There are 17 residues in the CDR3. The germline V gene has CDR1 SGHTS and CDR2 YDEGEE. The V gene end was trimmed by 0 bases and the J gene end by 6 bases; junction bases not matched to a gene: 10. DNA for the CDR3: TGTGCCAGCAGCTTGGGGCGAGCGGGAGGGCCCGGGGATACGCAGTATTTT. This translates into CASSLGRAGGPGDTQYF. Full variable domain (remainder filled in from reference TRBV5-8 and TRBJ2-3): EAGVTQSPTHLIKTRGQQATLRCSPISGHTSVYWYQQALGLGLQFLLWYDEGEERNRGNFPPRFSGRQFPNYSSELNVNALELEDSALYLCASSLGRAGGPGDTQYFGPGTRLTVL.

The rearrangement links TRBV7-2 to TRBJ1-5; D gene unclear. The V end lost 8 bases, the J end lost 0 bases, and 17 bases lay between the germline ends. The germline V gene encodes CDR1 SGHTA and CDR2 FQGNSA. CDR3 length equals 16 residues. CDR3 region: CASGQQERYSNQPQHF. As DNA, the CDR3 is TGTGCCAGCGGTCAGCAGGAACGGTATAGCAATCAGCCCCAGCATTTT.

This clonotype was counted many times. The genes are TRBV12-3 or TRBV12-4 and TRBJ2-2, with D possibly being TRBD1 (6 bases). This CDR3 has 14 amino acids. V lost 5 bases and J 5 bases, leaving 12 bases between the germline ends. In DNA form, the CDR3 reads TGTGCCAGCAGTAACAGGGTACGGACCGGGGAGCTGTTTTTT. Translated, it gives CASSNRVRTGELFF.

V usage is TRBV7-6 and J usage is TRBJ2-7; D remains unclear. Trimming pared 7 bases from V and 2 bases from J, leaving 9 bases between. The germline V gene encodes CDR1 SGHVS and CDR2 FNYEAQ. CDR3 size: 12 residues. CDR3 residues: CASTDNTYEQYF. Here the CDR3 DNA reads TGTGCCAGCACCGATAACACCTACGAGCAGTACTTC.

The rearrangement links TRBV11-2 to TRBJ2-2, with 8 bases fitting TRBD1. Germline values: CDR1 SGHAT, CDR2 FQNNGV. V dropped 1 base and J dropped 6; count of bases not matched to a gene: 10. The CDR3 consists of 17 residues. The CDR3: CASSLVYTRQGSGELFF. CDR3 DNA: TGTGCCAGCAGCTTAGTTTACACTCGACAGGGGTCCGGGGAGCTGTTTTTT.

Turning to this clonotype: A much larger clone lies a single base off, so this may be a read error. The genes are TRBV9 and TRBJ2-3, with D perhaps matching TRBD1 (5 bases). V was shortened by 4 bases and J by 6 bases, with 18 bases between the two germline ends. This CDR3 contains 15 residues. Germline CDR1 reads SGDLS; CDR2 reads YYNGEE. The CDR3 loop reads CASSTQVEGADTQYF. The DNA of the CDR3 is TGTGCCAGCAGCACCCAAGTGGAAGGGGCGGATACGCAGTATTTT.

This clonotype occurred many times. The V call is TRBV5-1, the J call TRBJ2-5; D is perhaps TRBD2 (6 bases). There are 17 residues in the CDR3. The V end was cut by 0 bases, the J end by 2 bases, with 17 bases between. CDR1 is SGHRS, CDR2 YFSETQ, per germline. CDR3 loop: CASSLDSRGERQETQYF. The CDR3 nucleotides read TGCGCCAGCAGCTTGGATAGTCGCGGGGAGAGACAAGAGACCCAGTACTTC.

This chain links TRBV28 with TRBJ2-7, with 10 bases fitting TRBD2. Germline assignment: CDR1 MDHEN and CDR2 SYDVKM. V lost 3 bases, J lost 4 bases, and 6 bases stayed unmatched. CDR3 size: 15 residues. CDR3 sequence reads: CASSFATSGIYEQYF. CDR3 bases: TGTGCCAGCAGTTTCGCTACTAGCGGGATTTACGAGCAGTACTTC.

This clonotype is a singleton in its sample. The DNA of the CDR3 is TGTGCCAGCAGCGTAGGAGGGATCGACAATGAGCAGTACTTC. Translated: CASSVGGIDNEQYF. The chain employs TRBV9 and TRBJ2-7; maybe TRBD2 (5 bases). The germline gives CDR1 SGDLS, CDR2 YYNGEE. The CDR3 is 14 amino acids. Trimming shortened V by 0 bases and J by 7 bases, and 14 bases separated the two germline ends.

This clonotype was detected only a few times. The rearrangement joins TRBV14 to TRBJ1-2, with D maybe TRBD1 (6 bases). Germline CDR1 and CDR2: SGHDN and FVKESK. The V end lost 3 bases, the J end lost 1 base, and 12 bases lay between the germline ends. This CDR3 has 15 residues. The CDR3 loop reads CASSQVQGSNYGYTF. As DNA, the CDR3 is TGTGCCAGCAGCCAGGTACAGGGAAGTAACTATGGCTACACCTTC.

The sample holds many counts of this clonotype. The chain combines TRBV9 with TRBJ2-3; 10 bases match TRBD1. The V and J ends lost 8 bases and 2 bases, in that order; junction bases with no gene match: 5. From germline, CDR1 is SGDLS and CDR2 YYNGEE. This CDR3 region has 14 residues. The CDR3 coding sequence is TGTGCCAGTGGACAGGGGGTTTTCACAGATACGCAGTATTTT. Translation gives CASGQGVFTDTQYF.

The V gene is TRBV11-2, the J gene TRBJ2-7; 7 positions agree with TRBD1. Looked up from germline, CDR1 is SGHAT and CDR2 is FQNNGV. V trimming: 4 bases; J trimming: 3 bases; junction bases outside the gene matches: 9. The CDR3 spans 15 residues. CDR3 protein: CASSSDKTGFYEQYF. Written as DNA, the CDR3 is TGTGCCAGCAGCTCCGACAAGACAGGGTTCTACGAGCAGTACTTC.

The sample holds many counts of this clonotype. The chain couples TRBV5-3 to TRBJ1-1; 10 nucleotides line up with TRBD1. TRBV5-3 is labeled an ORF, and its function is uncertain. Trimming at V came to 8 bases and at J to 1 base, leaving 14 bases not matched to a gene. This CDR3 spans 17 amino acids. The CDR3 is CASTQTGQGKENTEAFF. CDR3 in DNA: TGTGCCAGCACCCAAACGGGACAGGGGAAAGAGAACACTGAAGCTTTCTTT.

The J gene is TRBJ1-6, the V gene TRBV30; possibly TRBD1 for D (5 bases). Trimming stripped 1 base from V and 0 bases from J, with 10 bases between. The CDR3 totals 16 residues. Per germline, CDR1 GTSNPN and CDR2 SVGIG (reference sequence). CDR3 in amino acids: CAWSGGVSSYNSPLHF. The DNA for the CDR3 is TGTGCCTGGAGTGGAGGGGTGAGCTCCTATAATTCACCCCTCCACTTT.

The chain combines TRBV19 with TRBJ1-6; no reliable D call. Germline V gives CDR1 LNHDA, CDR2 SQIVND (reference sequence). The CDR3 loop spans 13 amino acids. The V end lost 1 base, the J end lost 9 bases, and 7 bases lay between the germline ends. The CDR3 DNA follows: TGTGCCAGTAGTATAGGTTCGCTTTCACCCCTCCACTTT. This codes for CASSIGSLSPLHF.

Details on this clonotype: Being one base from a much bigger clone, this may be a read error. The chain uses TRBV30 and TRBJ2-7, with D unclear. CDR3 length: 13 residues. CDR1 is GTSNPN, CDR2 SVGIG, per germline (reference sequence). The CDR3 here is CVWSVEDDYEQYF. In nucleotides, the CDR3 is TGTGTCTGGAGTGTTGAGGACGACTACGAGCAGTACTTC.

This clonotype was seen many times. The V gene is TRBV14, the J gene TRBJ2-7; D gene ambiguous. CDR1 SGHDN and CDR2 FVKESK come from the germline V gene. The CDR3 contains 11 residues. The V end lost 1 base, the J end lost 6 bases, and 4 bases lay between the germline ends. In DNA, the CDR3 is TGTGCCAGCAGCCAAGTTCCCGAGCAGTACTTC. This gives the protein CASSQVPEQYF.

V usage is TRBV11-2 and J usage is TRBJ2-2; 8 nucleotides agree with TRBD2. CDR1 and CDR2 (germline): SGHAT, FQNNGV. The V and J ends lost 2 bases and 5 bases, in that order; junction bases with no gene match: 7. The CDR3 extends over 16 amino acids. CDR3 bases: TGTGCCAGCAGCTTATGGGCGGGGGGTCGAACCGGGGAGCTGTTTTTT. This codes for CASSLWAGGRTGELFF.

A word on this clonotype: A much larger clone differs by one base, so this may be a read error. The chain joins TRBV5-1 to TRBJ2-5, with 14 bases lining up with TRBD2. Germline V gene sequence: CDR1 SGHRS, CDR2 YFSETQ. There are 17 residues in the CDR3. With 4 bases clipped from V and 5 bases from J, the junction kept 10 bases outside the gene matches. CDR3 region: CASSDGTSGGLVETQYF. The CDR3 DNA sequence: TGCGCCAGCAGCGACGGGACTAGCGGGGGTTTAGTCGAGACCCAGTACTTC.

This clonotype has a count of ten or more. The V and J genes are TRBV5-4 and TRBJ2-7; possible D gene TRBD1, 5 bases. The CDR3 runs 15 residues. Germline V gives CDR1 SGHNT, CDR2 YYREEE (reference sequence). Trimming left V 1 base short and J 0 bases short, with 11 bases between. CDR3 protein: CASSLSGASSYEQYF. The CDR3 DNA is TGTGCCAGCAGCTTGTCTGGGGCGAGCTCCTACGAGCAGTACTTC.

The chain carries TRBV27 and TRBJ2-7; 7 nucleotides align to TRBD1. This CDR3 contains 14 residues. The junction had 11 bases not matched to a gene; V was cut back by 7 bases and J by 5 bases. The germline gives CDR1 MNHEY, CDR2 SMNVEV (reference sequence). The CDR3 nucleotides read TGTGCCAGCACACCTCGGCCAGGGGGTAACGAGCAGTACTTC. The encoded protein is CASTPRPGGNEQYF.